Below, 19 T cell receptor beta chains from the same sample are listed, as sequenced in a study of blood T cell repertoires in COVID-19. This table comes from immunoSEQ multiplex PCR, and its TCRdb copy is limited to in-frame clones, with some not included. The sample contains about 670,000 clones, about 87% of which appear only once. The sample consisted of peripheral blood. All receptors derive from a young woman with acute or convalescent COVID-19.

The V call is TRBV7-9, the J call TRBJ2-7, with D tentatively TRBD1 (6 bases). CDR1 is SEHNR, CDR2 FQNEAQ, per germline (reference sequence). The CDR3 is 14 amino acids. V lost 5 bases and J lost 3, with 14 bases in between. Here the CDR3 DNA reads TGTGCCAGCAGCCTAGAACAGGGCCTCTACGAGCAGTACTTC. Translated, it gives CASSLEQGLYEQYF.

This chain uses TRBV6-1 with TRBJ2-7; 7 bases agree with TRBD1. Germline trimming cut 3 bases from V and 0 bases from J; bases unmatched to any gene: 2. The CDR3 has 14 amino acids. Germline V gene data show CDR1 as MNHNS and CDR2 as SASEGT. The CDR3 sequence is CASSDRGTSYEQYF. CDR3 in DNA: TGTGCCAGCAGTGACAGGGGGACCTCCTACGAGCAGTACTTC.

V and J are TRBV30 and TRBJ2-7; D perhaps matches TRBD2 (6 bases). The CDR3 totals 14 residues. Per germline, CDR1 GTSNPN and CDR2 SVGIG (reference sequence). The V end lost 0 bases, the J end lost 5 bases, and 14 bases lay between the germline ends. The CDR3 region has the DNA TGTGCCTGGAGTGTACTCCTGGGGGAGGACGAGCAGTACTTC. It codes for CAWSVLLGEDEQYF.

The chain has TRBV27 and TRBJ2-7; TRBD1 aligns across 8 bases. V shed 9 bases and J 2 bases; nucleotides not matched to a gene: 9. The CDR3 contains 14 residues. In germline, CDR1 is MNHEY, CDR2 SMNVEV (reference sequence). CDR3 protein: CASRTGQGTYEQYF. The CDR3 region has the DNA TGTGCCAGTAGAACCGGACAGGGAACCTACGAGCAGTACTTC.

This chain joins TRBV7-6 and TRBJ2-2; 12 bases fit TRBD2. The ends lost 2 bases at V and 7 bases at J; junction bases unmatched: 11. CDR1 is SGHVS, CDR2 FNYEAQ, per germline. This CDR3 is 18 amino acids long. The CDR3 coding sequence is TGTGCCAGCAGCTTAAAGTCACTAGCGGGGGGTCCTGACGGGGAGCTGTTTTTT. Translation: CASSLKSLAGGPDGELFF.

This clone was observed a few times. The chain uses TRBV3-1 (or the pseudogene TRBV3-2) and TRBJ2-3; 7 positions agree with TRBD2. Germline assignment: CDR1 LGHDT and CDR2 YNNKEL (reference sequence). The CDR3 covers 15 residues. V lost 1 base, J lost 2 bases, and 3 bases stayed unmatched. DNA of the CDR3: TGTGCCAGCAGCCAAGGCAGCGGGGACACAGATACGCAGTATTTT. Amino acids: CASSQGSGDTDTQYF.

This chain connects TRBV5-1 to TRBJ1-2; 9 bases match TRBD1. Losses at the gene ends were 4 bases for V and 8 bases for J; bases not matched to a gene: 12. The CDR3 is made up of 15 amino acids. Germline V gene sequence: CDR1 SGHRS, CDR2 YFSETQ. CDR3 DNA: TGCGCCAGCAGCCTCGGGGGGCCGGGACAGGGCGGCTACACCTTC. Amino acid sequence: CASSLGGPGQGGYTF.

This clone was seen just once. The rearrangement links TRBV19 to TRBJ1-2; TRBD1 matches 9 bases. V was pared by 4 bases and J by 1 base, with 7 bases of the junction left unmatched. Germline V gene sequence: CDR1 LNHDA, CDR2 SQIVND (reference sequence). CDR3 size: 16 residues. CDR3 DNA: TGTGCCAGTAGTACCCCTCTGGGACAGGGTAACTATGGCTACACCTTC. Its translation: CASSTPLGQGNYGYTF.

This clone was recorded a few times. This chain joins TRBV15 and TRBJ1-6, with D possibly matching TRBD1 (5 bases). CDR1 LNHNV and CDR2 YYDKDF come from the germline V gene (reference sequence). The germline V and J ends were trimmed by 0 bases and 17 bases, with 14 bases remaining between them. This CDR3 comprises 13 residues. CDR3 residues: CATSRDWAGWVHF. As DNA, the CDR3 is TGTGCCACCAGCAGAGATTGGGCAGGGTGGGTCCACTTT.

The chain joins TRBV9 to TRBJ1-1, with 7 bases identical to TRBD1. This CDR3 has 16 residues. Germline lookup yields CDR1 SGDLS and CDR2 YYNGEE. The junction had 15 bases not matched to a gene; V was cut back by 3 bases and J by 7 bases. CDR3: CASSANPSTGKGEAFF. The DNA for the CDR3 is TGTGCCAGCAGCGCAAACCCTTCGACAGGGAAAGGTGAAGCTTTCTTT.

CDR3 sequence (DNA): TGTGCCAGCAGTTACTCGACGGCAGGGGGCTACGAGCAGTACTTC. Translated: CASSYSTAGGYEQYF. The rearrangement uses TRBV6-2 or TRBV6-3 and TRBJ2-7; 7 bases map to TRBD1. The V gene end was trimmed by 0 bases and the J gene end by 3 bases; junction bases not matched to a gene: 5. Germline-derived CDR1 and CDR2 are MNHEY and SVGEGT. This CDR3 contains 15 residues.

The V call is TRBV7-2, the J call TRBJ1-2; D gene uncertain. The CDR3 is 16 amino acids. V was pared by 6 bases and J by 4 bases, with 21 bases between. Germline V gene data show CDR1 as SGHTA and CDR2 as FQGNSA. The CDR3 nucleotides read TGTGCCAGCAGGCAACCTGCGACGGGGAGCCCCTATGGCTACACCTTC. It codes for CASRQPATGSPYGYTF.

The V gene is TRBV9, the J gene TRBJ2-1, with TRBD2 as a possible D gene (6 bases). CDR3 size: 18 residues. V gave up 3 bases and J gave up 0 bases, with 19 bases separating them. Per the germline V gene, CDR1 is SGDLS and CDR2 is YYNGEE. The CDR3: CASSGRDSLTHSYNEQFF. For the CDR3, the DNA is TGTGCCAGCAGCGGACGGGACTCCCTGACCCACTCCTACAATGAGCAGTTCTTC.

This clone was seen only a few times. This rearrangement joins TRBV27 to TRBJ1-1; D ambiguous. Looked up from germline, CDR1 is MNHEY and CDR2 is SMNVEV (reference sequence). The germline V and J ends were trimmed by 3 bases and 1 base, with 9 bases remaining between them. This CDR3 has 14 residues. The CDR3 DNA follows: TGTGCCAGCAGTTTTTTTGGAGCGAACACTGAAGCTTTCTTT. Residues: CASSFFGANTEAFF.

CDR3 DNA: TGTGCCACCAGTGACCGACTAGCGGGGGGTTACAATGAGCAGTTCTTC. As protein: CATSDRLAGGYNEQFF. This chain connects TRBV24-1 to TRBJ2-1; TRBD2 aligns across 13 bases. CDR1 is KGHDR and CDR2 is SFDVKD in the germline V gene. This CDR3 contains 16 residues. Trimming removed 4 bases from V and 4 bases from J; junction bases left unmatched: 3.

The chain couples TRBV3-1 (or the pseudogene TRBV3-2) to TRBJ1-6; D remains unclear. V dropped 4 bases and J dropped 8 bases, with 12 bases sitting between them. Germline V gene lookup returns CDR1 LGHDT and CDR2 YNNKEL (reference sequence). The CDR3 runs 14 residues. The CDR3 protein is CASSRGSWDSPLHF. DNA for the CDR3: TGTGCCAGCAGCCGAGGGTCCTGGGATTCACCCCTCCACTTT.

The J gene is TRBJ2-1, the V gene TRBV11-2; 9 positions match TRBD2. CDR1 is SGHAT and CDR2 is FQNNGV in the germline V gene. The CDR3 spans 15 residues. V shed 4 bases, J shed 7 bases, and the junction held 8 bases outside the gene matches. The CDR3: CASSYTSGPLNEQFF. The CDR3 coding sequence is TGTGCCAGCAGCTATACTAGCGGGCCTTTAAATGAGCAGTTCTTC.

V is TRBV4-1 and J is TRBJ2-2; the match to TRBD2 covers 9 bases. The CDR3 covers 17 residues. Per germline, CDR1 MGHRA and CDR2 YSYEKL. V was pared by 1 base and J by 2 bases, with 5 bases of the junction left unmatched. CDR3 nucleotide sequence: TGCGCCAGCAGCCAAGGCCAGCGGGGGGTAAACACCGGGGAGCTGTTTTTT. This sequence encodes CASSQGQRGVNTGELFF.

The J gene is TRBJ1-6, the V gene TRBV7-9, with 9 bases fitting TRBD1. Germline loops: CDR1 SEHNR, CDR2 FQNEAQ (reference sequence). This CDR3 spans 16 amino acids. The ends lost 1 base at V and 7 bases at J; junction bases unmatched: 5. CDR3 sequence: CASSLVNGTGNSPLHF. The CDR3 region has the DNA TGTGCCAGCAGCTTAGTTAATGGGACAGGGAATTCACCCCTCCACTTT.